This T cell receptor (beta chain) was captured in a study of CD39 and CD103 CD8 tumor-infiltrating T cells (dated 2018 in TCRdb). Background for the entire study: An HPV-positive HNSCC, an HPV-negative HNSCC, an ovarian cancer and a melanoma patient were represented in the repertoire comparisons shown. Deep sequencing of TCRbeta CDR3 was used to compare the repertoires of CD8 TIL subsets, defined by CD103 and CD39, against those of peripheral memory CD8 T cells. The investigation overall reported the following: Clonotypes from DP TILs were seldom detected in blood or uninvolved lymph node, while clonotypes from DN TILs overlapped to a large extent with peripheral memory CD8 repertoires. DP CD8 TILs appeared to be more oligoclonal than DN and SP CD8 TILs and blood memory CD8 T cells, with roughly 55-90% covered by the top 30 clonotypes.

For each subset, genomic DNA was extracted from about 10,000 to 100,000 sorted cells using the DNeasy Blood and Tissue Kit. The TCRbeta V-J or V-D-J regions were sequenced and mapped through the immunoSEQ service, and coverage above 10x per sample was achieved. Per the authors' processing: Analysis was limited to productive rearrangements exported from the immunoSEQ Analyzer platform, and clonality was evaluated on the 500 most abundant clones. To quantify how much repertoires overlapped between populations, both the Morisita-Horn similarity index and the Jaccard index were used. Morisita-Horn similarity between CD8 T-cell subset TCR repertoires was measured in six cancer patients. TCRdb limited this immuneACCESS table to in-frame rearrangements with V and J called. A share of clones is missing; checked studies link under half to unresolved V genes, and the rest is unexplained. Clonal size and the V and J genes are those of that table, whereas D and trimming came from the DNA. The sample includes about 3,400 clones, with approximately 63% observed a single time. About 25% of the sample is held by the ten biggest clonotypes.

Via the germline V gene, CDR1 is SGHAT and CDR2 FQNNGV. The CDR3 numbers 13 residues from cysteine through phenylalanine. Just CDR3 DNA is preserved here, 39 bases in frame from base 1. For this chain, trimming is 5 bases at the V end and 5 bases at the J end, and the number of junction bases without a gene match is 2. At the time of sample collection the patients were not on therapy, although prior treatments varied from chemotherapy, radiotherapy, surgery and immunotherapy to no treatment. Thawed cells were enriched for T lymphocytes with a negative-selection kit, adding EpCAM beads for tumor-infiltrating lymphocytes. For the CD8 TIL subsets, CD3+CD4-CD8+CD45RA- cells were FACS-sorted and divided into DN, SP and DP based on their expression of CD39 and CD103. After mincing, tumor specimens underwent a 1 h digestion with hyaluronidase, collagenase and DNase, and were then filtered, enriched by Ficoll and cryopreserved. On a FACSAria II, each population was sorted to just over 98% purity, and the resulting cell pellets were frozen for TCR sequencing with no culture step.

On this clone itself: What antigen it recognizes has not been identified. No per-base quality is available; no much larger clone lies one base away.

This TCR was recovered from a human donor with head and neck squamous cell carcinoma. What was sequenced was CD39- CD103- CD8+ T cells sorted from the tumor. What the cell subset or site label conveys for this sample: CD103-CD39- double-negative CD45RA- CD8 T cells. The V gene is TRBV11-2 and the J gene is TRBJ2-7; TRBD2 aligns with 11 central bases. Read as DNA, the sequence is TGTGCCAGCAGCCCGGGACTAGCGGACGAGCAGTACTTC. The resulting protein is CASSPGLADEQYF.